This section outlines one T cell receptor (beta chain) sequence together with its context. The source of the sample is a study of blood T cell repertoires in COVID-19. Trimming shortened V by 4 bases and J by 0 bases, and 7 bases separated the two germline ends. CDR3 length equals 13 residues. Germline CDR1 SGHRS, CDR2 YFSETQ. Generated by immunoSEQ multiplex PCR, the TCRdb table keeps only in-frame clones and is missing some. Of approximately 350,000 clones listed, around nine tenths are singletons. V usage is TRBV5-1 and J usage is TRBJ2-5; D might be TRBD2 (6 bases). This TCR was recovered from a woman aged 60-75 years with COVID-19, enrolled during active disease. Sequencing used peripheral blood. The CDR3 region is CASSGDYQETQYF. CDR3 coding DNA: TGCGCCAGCAGCGGGGACTACCAAGAGACCCAGTACTTC.